The rows below give T cell receptor beta chains drawn from one sample of a study of CD8 T cells in ankylosing spondylitis. In TCRdb, the 5' RACE reads were re-called with MiXCR into one record per CDR3 protein. The sample holds a few hundred thousand distinct CDR3 sequences, less than 25% seen once. Sequencing was done on a sample of blood, either unsorted or a sorted T cell fraction (not recorded which). These receptor sequences come from a female donor with ankylosing spondylitis or in good health (not recorded which). The conserved cysteine and the conserved F or W are not part of the CDR3 here.

cdr3_aa cdr3_length v_call
ASSQELATDTQY 12 TRBV14
ASSLGSGRDITYNEQF 16 TRBV12-3/TRBV12-4
ASSHRVPTDTQY 12 TRBV7-2
SVEGGQDRLYEQY 13 TRBV29-1
ASATRDSQETQY 12 TRBV5-1
SVRPLSDNEQF 11 TRBV29-1
SVVTGGGYEQY 11 TRBV29-1
SARDRGVDIQY 11 TRBV20-1
ASMARGIRYEQY 12 TRBV6-1
ASSESLLGNTGELF 14 TRBV10-2
ASSLKAGGPNGELF 14 TRBV7-2
SAPGQGPNYGYT 12 TRBV20-1
ASSQEMSGGSYGYT 14 TRBV3-1
SVLSPLVGEQY 11 TRBV29-1
ASSLVQGKGNEQF 13 TRBV5-1
ASSFRLYNEQF 11 TRBV12-3/TRBV12-4
ASSQDTYYEQY 11 TRBV4-3
SVTGTRVRDEQF 12 TRBV29-1
SSETPAGGREQF 12 TRBV20-1
ASTRGGRSTDTQY 13 TRBV5-1
SVSRQGNTEAF 11 TRBV29-1
ASTLTGGHEQY 11 TRBV6-2/TRBV6-3
SVAGGKEGRTEAF 13 TRBV29-1
ATSSPQGGRRELF 13 TRBV15
SASGLQKETQY 11 TRBV20-1
ASSRGPGELF 10 TRBV7-9
SVPSGGQGNTIY 12 TRBV20-1
ASSLGRGGRLSEAF 14 TRBV11-2
ASSRDRDYNEQF 12 TRBV12-3/TRBV12-4
ASSLGTAEGTEAF 13 TRBV5-1
ASSRQYGTGELF 12 TRBV6-2/TRBV6-3
ASSSLRSKPTDTQY 14 TRBV6-2/TRBV6-3
ASCQDVRGTPRYEQY 15 TRBV3-1
ASSQLGGVVQETQY 14 TRBV7-2
ASKVPSRISGKAF 13 TRBV6-2/TRBV6-3
ASSFLTAYGYT 11 TRBV12-3/TRBV12-4